The entry below gives a single T cell receptor beta chain sequence along with its context. A sample-barcoded 5' primer and a J-beta primer mix were used in a second PCR of about 7 to 11 cycles. From the 5' RACE reads, TCRdb called clonotypes with MiXCR, one entry per CDR3 protein. The data show 1.2 million to 1.5 million distinct CDR3 sequences, approximately 59% seen once. The source of the sample is a study of blood T cells in healthy people across ages. This TCR was recovered from a man younger than 30 in good health. The material sequenced was blood.

This CDR3 is CASSQDSTAEAFF. As DNA, the CDR3 is TGTGCCAGCAGCCAAGATAGCACAGCTGAAGCTTTCTTT. The chain is built from TRBV4-2 and TRBJ1-1, with D uncertain. The CDR3 is 13 residues long. The germline V and J ends were trimmed by 0 bases and 6 bases, with 8 bases remaining between them. Germline-derived CDR1 and CDR2 are LGHNA and YNFKEQ.